Here is one T cell receptor beta chain with its context. Its antigen remains unknown. Germline V gives CDR1 GTSNPN, CDR2 SVGIG (reference sequence). This CDR3 region has 17 residues. Trimming took 0 bases from V and 0 from J, leaving 12 bases between them. This record comes from a study of beta chain features in type 1 diabetes. Points from the study as a whole: Cells expressing TCR highly could be over-represented by cDNA sequencing. Type 1 diabetes patients showed fewer insertions and more deletions at VDJ junctions.

Expressed TCRB transcripts were sequenced after all isolated RNA was converted to cDNA. Naive, central memory and regulatory T cell samples produced a mean of roughly 3.9 million reads. Produced via immunoSEQ multiplex PCR; TCRdb's table is partial and in-frame only. The data show approximately 470,000 clones, approximately 30% seen once. Sort purity for all populations was recorded as exceeding 98%. Material: naive CD4+ T cells from blood. This TCR came from a man aged 18 to 35 in good health. V is TRBV30 and J is TRBJ2-6, with no clear D. The DNA for the CDR3 is TGTGCCTGGAGTGTACCCGGGCGTCGCTCTGGGGCCAACGTCCTGACTTTC. Amino acids: CAWSVPGRRSGANVLTF.